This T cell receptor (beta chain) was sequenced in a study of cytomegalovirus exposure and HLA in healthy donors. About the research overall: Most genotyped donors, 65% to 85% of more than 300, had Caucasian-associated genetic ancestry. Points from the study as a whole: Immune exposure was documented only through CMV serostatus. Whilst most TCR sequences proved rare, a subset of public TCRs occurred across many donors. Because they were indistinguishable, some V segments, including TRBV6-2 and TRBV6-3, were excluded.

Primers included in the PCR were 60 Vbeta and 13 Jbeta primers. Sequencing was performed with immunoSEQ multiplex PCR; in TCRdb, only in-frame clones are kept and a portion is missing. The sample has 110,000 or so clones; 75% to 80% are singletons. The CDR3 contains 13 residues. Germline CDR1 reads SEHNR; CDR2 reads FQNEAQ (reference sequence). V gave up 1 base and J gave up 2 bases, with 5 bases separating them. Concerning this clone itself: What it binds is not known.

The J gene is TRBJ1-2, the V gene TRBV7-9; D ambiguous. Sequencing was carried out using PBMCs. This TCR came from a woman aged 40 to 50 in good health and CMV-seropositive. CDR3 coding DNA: TGTGCCAGCAGCTTAGAGCTGAACTATGGCTACACCTTC. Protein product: CASSLELNYGYTF.